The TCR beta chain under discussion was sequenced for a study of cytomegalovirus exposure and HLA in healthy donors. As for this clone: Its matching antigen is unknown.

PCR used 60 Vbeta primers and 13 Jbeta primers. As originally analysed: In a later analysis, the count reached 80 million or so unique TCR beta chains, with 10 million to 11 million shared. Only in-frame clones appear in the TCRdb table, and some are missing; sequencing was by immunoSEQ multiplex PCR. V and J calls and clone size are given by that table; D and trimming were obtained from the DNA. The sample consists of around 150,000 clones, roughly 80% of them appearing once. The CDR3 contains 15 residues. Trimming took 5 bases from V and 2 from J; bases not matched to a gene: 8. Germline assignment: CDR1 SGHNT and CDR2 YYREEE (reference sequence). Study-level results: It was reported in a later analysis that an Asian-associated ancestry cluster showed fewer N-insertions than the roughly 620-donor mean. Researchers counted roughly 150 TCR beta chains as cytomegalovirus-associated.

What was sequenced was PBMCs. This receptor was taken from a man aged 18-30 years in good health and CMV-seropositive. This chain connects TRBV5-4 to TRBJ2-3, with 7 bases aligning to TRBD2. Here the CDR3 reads CASRFSGFNTDTQYF. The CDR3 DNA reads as TGTGCCAGCAGATTTAGCGGGTTCAACACAGATACGCAGTATTTT.